The 5 T cell receptor beta chains below were found in one sample sequenced in a study of shared clonotypes between healthy human individuals. Assay used: immunoSEQ multiplex PCR; TCRdb lists only in-frame clones, some missing. This sample yields millions of clones, of which 85% to 95% are seen a single time; about 0.37% belongs to the top ten. The sample was naive CD4+ T cells from PBMCs. Subset denoted: CD45RA+ positively selected. Receptors originate from a man between 18 and 29 years old in good health. Some clones in this sample may be carry-over from other donors' samples.

The chain recombines TRBV5-1 with TRBJ2-5; D is undetermined. Trimming removed 4 bases at V and 0 bases at J, with 13 bases between. The CDR3 covers 15 residues. Germline-derived CDR1 and CDR2 are SGHRS and YFSETQ. Here the CDR3 reads CASSRGRSYQETQYF. Written as DNA, the CDR3 is TGCGCCAGCAGCAGAGGCCGGAGCTACCAAGAGACCCAGTACTTC.

The chain combines TRBV2 with TRBJ2-5, with TRBD2 as a possible D gene (6 bases). CDR1 is SNHLY, CDR2 FYNNEI, per germline. V was clipped by 2 bases and J by 3 bases, with 10 bases between them. This CDR3 has 14 amino acids. Here the CDR3 reads CASSENRGKETQYF. The CDR3 DNA is TGTGCCAGCAGTGAAAATCGGGGGAAAGAGACCCAGTACTTC.

CDR3 loop: CASSNPGGQRTNEQYF. CDR3 in DNA: TGCGCCAGCAGTAACCCCGGCGGGCAGCGGACGAACGAGCAGTACTTC. The J gene is TRBJ2-7, the V gene TRBV10-1; possible D gene TRBD2, 5 bases. Germline V gene sequence: CDR1 WNHNN, CDR2 SYGVQD (reference sequence). The CDR3 covers 16 residues. The V end was cut by 5 bases, the J end by 5 bases, with 22 bases between.

The chain carries TRBV25-1 and TRBJ1-5; D gene ambiguous. V was cut by 6 bases and J by 8 bases, with 17 bases left in between. The germline V gene encodes CDR1 MGHDK and CDR2 SYGVNS. This CDR3 comprises 14 residues. Here the CDR3 DNA reads TGTGCCAGCAGCGTTACTTGGGCCTCAAAGCCCCAGCATTTT. It translates to CASSVTWASKPQHF.

This chain connects TRBV19 to TRBJ2-7; TRBD1 matches at 10 bases. Unmatched junction bases numbered 7, after V lost 6 bases and J lost 2 bases. Germline-derived CDR1 and CDR2 are LNHDA and SQIVND (reference sequence). The CDR3 runs 15 residues. CDR3 sequence: CASRRQGAKPYEQYF. For the CDR3, the DNA is TGTGCCAGTAGACGACAGGGGGCGAAACCCTACGAGCAGTACTTC.